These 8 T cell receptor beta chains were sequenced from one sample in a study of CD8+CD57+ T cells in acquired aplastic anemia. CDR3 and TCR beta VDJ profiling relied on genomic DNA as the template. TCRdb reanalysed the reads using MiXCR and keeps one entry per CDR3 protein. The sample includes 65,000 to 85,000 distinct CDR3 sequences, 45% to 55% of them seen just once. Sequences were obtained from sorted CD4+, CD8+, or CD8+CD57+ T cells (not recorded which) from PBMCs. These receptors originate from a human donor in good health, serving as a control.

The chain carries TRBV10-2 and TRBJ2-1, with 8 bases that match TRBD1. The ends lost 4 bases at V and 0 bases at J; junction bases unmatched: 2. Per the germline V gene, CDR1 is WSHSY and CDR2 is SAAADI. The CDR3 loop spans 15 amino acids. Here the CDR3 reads CASSARGLSYNEQFF. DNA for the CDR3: TGCGCCAGCAGTGCCAGGGGGCTCTCCTACAATGAGCAGTTCTTC.

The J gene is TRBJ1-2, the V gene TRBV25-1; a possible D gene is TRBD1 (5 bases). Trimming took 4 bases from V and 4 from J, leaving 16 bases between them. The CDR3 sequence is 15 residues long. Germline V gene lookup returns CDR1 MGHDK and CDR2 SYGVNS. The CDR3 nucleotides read TGTGCCAGCAGTGCAGAGGGGCGGATGGTCTATGGCTACACCTTC. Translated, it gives CASSAEGRMVYGYTF.

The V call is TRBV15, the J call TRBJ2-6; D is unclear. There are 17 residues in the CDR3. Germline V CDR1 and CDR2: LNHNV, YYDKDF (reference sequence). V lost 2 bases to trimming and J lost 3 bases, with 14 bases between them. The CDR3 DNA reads TGTGCCACCAGCAGATTTAGACGGGCTGGTGGGGCCAACGTCCTGACTTTC. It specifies CATSRFRRAGGANVLTF.

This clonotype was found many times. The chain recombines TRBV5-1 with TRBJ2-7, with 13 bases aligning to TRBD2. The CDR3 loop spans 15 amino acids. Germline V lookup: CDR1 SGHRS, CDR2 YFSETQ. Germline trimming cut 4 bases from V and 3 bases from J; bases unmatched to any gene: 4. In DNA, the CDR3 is TGCGCCAGCAGCCCAGGACTAGCGGGAGACTACGAGCAGTACTTC. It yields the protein CASSPGLAGDYEQYF.

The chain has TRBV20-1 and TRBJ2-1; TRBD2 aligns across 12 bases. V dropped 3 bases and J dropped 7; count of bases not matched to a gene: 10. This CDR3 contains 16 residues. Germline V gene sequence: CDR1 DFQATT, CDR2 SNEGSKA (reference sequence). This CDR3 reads CSASVLAGGLRNEQFF. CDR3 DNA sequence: TGCAGTGCTAGCGTTCTAGCGGGAGGGCTGAGGAATGAGCAGTTCTTC.

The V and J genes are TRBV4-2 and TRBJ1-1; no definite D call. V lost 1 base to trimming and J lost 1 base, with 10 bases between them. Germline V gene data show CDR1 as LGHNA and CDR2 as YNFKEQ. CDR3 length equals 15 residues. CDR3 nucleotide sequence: TGTGCCAGCAGCCAAGGCCCACAGCCGAACACTGAAGCTTTCTTT. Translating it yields CASSQGPQPNTEAFF.

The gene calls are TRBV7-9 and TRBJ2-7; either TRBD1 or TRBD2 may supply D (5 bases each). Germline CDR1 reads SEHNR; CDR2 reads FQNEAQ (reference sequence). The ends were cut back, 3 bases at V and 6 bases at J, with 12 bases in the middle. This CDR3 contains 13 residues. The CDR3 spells CASSLTGTREQYF. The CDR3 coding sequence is TGTGCCAGCAGCTTGACCGGGACGCGCGAGCAGTACTTC.

The CDR3 here is CATSNRANGYTF. CDR3 DNA sequence: TGTGCCACCAGCAATCGGGCGAATGGCTACACCTTC. V and J are TRBV15 and TRBJ1-2, with D uncertain. Germline V gives CDR1 LNHNV, CDR2 YYDKDF (reference sequence). The CDR3 has 12 amino acids. Trimming shortened V by 4 bases and J by 6 bases, and 9 bases separated the two germline ends.